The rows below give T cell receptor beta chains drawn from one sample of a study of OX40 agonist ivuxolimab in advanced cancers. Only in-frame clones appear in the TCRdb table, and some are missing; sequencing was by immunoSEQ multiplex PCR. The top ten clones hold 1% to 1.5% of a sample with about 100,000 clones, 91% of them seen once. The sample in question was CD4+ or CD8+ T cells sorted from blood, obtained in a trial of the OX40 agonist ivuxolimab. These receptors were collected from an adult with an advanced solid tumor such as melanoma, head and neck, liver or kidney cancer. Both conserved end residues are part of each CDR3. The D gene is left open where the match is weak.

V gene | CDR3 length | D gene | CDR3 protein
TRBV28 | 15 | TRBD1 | CASEQGSSGANVLTF
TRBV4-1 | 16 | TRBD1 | CASSHPTGAAGTEAFF
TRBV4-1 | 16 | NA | CASSHTPGADNQPQHF
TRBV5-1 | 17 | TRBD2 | CASSLAGGAGYLYEQYF
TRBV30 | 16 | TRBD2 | CAWSDETSSSYNEQFF
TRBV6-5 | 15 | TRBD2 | CASSKPGLLSYEQYF
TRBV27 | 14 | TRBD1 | CASSRSQGDEKLFF
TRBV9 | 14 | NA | CASAAGRSNSPLHF
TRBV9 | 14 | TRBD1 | CASTLGGMNTEAFF
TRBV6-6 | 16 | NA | CASSYSKGPSRNEQFF
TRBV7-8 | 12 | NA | CASSLGAEPQHF
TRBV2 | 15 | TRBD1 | CASTYPTGGQETQYF
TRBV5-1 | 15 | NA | CASSDGTQGVETQYF
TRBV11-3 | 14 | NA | CASSLDLPGVPQHF
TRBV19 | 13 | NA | CASSSRLWSLQFF
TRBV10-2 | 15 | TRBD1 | CASTPGTGGDQPQHF
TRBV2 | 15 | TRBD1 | CASSEGQGNYNEQFF
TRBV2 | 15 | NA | CAEGGGGSLNYGYTF
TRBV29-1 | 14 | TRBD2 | CSVEDRAGSDTQYF
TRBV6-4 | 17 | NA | CASSAMDSLTTNEKLFF
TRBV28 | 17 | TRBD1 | CASSLLSRGLADTEAFF
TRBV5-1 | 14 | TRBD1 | CASSPGTGGTEAFF
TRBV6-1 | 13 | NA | CASSEIVGQPQHF
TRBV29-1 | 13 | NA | CSAPEPRSYEQYF
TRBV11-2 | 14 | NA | CASSLQSGNTEAFF
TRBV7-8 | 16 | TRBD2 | CASSLGPGGGAYEQYF
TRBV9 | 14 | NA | CASSDMSSGNTIYF
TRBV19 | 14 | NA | CASSRDFSTGELFF
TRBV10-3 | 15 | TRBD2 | CAIGTSGGSYNEQFF
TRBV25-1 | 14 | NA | CASSVIGGVDEQFF
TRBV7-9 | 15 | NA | CASSLRGPMNTEAFF
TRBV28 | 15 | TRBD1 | CASSPGDREHEKLFF
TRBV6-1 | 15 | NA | CASSEGGPGTGELFF
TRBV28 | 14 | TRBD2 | CASSFLAGMQEQYF
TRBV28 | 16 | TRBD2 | CASIYTSGSRFNEQFF
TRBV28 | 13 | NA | CASSLGGWETQYF
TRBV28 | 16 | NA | CASIPRPGLLNTEAFF
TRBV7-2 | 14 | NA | CASSLMSASGGYTF
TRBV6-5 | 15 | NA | CASNPGGGAREKLFF
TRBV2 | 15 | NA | CASTPTGTTNEKLFF
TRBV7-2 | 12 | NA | CASSASIYEQYF
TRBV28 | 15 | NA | CASSLEPSAGNTIYF
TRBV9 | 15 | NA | CASSVVPGTTGELFF
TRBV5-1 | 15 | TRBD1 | CASSLSRTGQNEQFF
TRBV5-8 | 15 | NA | CASSLGSTNTGELFF
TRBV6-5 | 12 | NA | CASSRPGTEAFF
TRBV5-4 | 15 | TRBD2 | CASSLPGGRVYEQFF
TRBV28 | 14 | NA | CASSSYAGQSEQYF
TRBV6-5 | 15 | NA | CASSYSTGPSYEQYF
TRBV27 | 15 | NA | CASSWARGYYNEQFF
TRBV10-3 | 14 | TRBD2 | CATRTSGTLYEQYF
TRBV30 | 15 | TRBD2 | CAWSLAGPSYNEQFF
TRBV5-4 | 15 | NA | CAVSLQGSPPNEQFF
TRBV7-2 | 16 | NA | CASSYAGGRGNSPLHF
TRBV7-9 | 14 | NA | CASSLGRLAGELFF
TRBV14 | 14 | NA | CASSLQGVDEKLFF
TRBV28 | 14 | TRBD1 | CASSRQGARNEQFF